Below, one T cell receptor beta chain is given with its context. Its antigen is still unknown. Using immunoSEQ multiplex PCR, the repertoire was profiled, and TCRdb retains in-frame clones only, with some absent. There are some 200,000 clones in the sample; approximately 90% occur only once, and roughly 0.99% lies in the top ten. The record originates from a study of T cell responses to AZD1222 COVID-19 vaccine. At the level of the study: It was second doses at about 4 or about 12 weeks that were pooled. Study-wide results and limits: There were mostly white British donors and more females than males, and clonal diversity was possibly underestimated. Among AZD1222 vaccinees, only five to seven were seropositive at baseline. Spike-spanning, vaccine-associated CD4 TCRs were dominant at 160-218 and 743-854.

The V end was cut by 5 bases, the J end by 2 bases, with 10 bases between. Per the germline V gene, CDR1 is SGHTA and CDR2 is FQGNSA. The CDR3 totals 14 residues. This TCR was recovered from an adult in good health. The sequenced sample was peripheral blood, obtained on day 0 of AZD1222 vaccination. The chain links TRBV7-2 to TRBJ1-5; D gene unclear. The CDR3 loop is CASSPVGGNQPQHF. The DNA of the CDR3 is TGTGCCAGCAGCCCGGTGGGTGGCAATCAGCCCCAGCATTTT.